The clone carrying this T cell receptor beta chain was recorded only once. This specimen comes from a study of lymphopenia after photon versus proton radiotherapy. This table comes from immunoSEQ multiplex PCR, and its TCRdb copy is limited to in-frame clones, with some not included. The top ten clones hold roughly 29% of a sample with 53,000 or so clones, about 83% of them seen once. The TCR originated in a man aged 45-65 years with gastric cancer. This sample comprised peripheral blood, obtained from a patient treated with photon-based radiotherapy.

The CDR3 DNA reads as TGTGCCAGCAGCTTAGAAGCAGCACCCCAAAGCACAGATACGCAGTATTTT. Translation: CASSLEAAPQSTDTQYF. The V call is TRBV7-6, the J call TRBJ2-3, with D uncertain. Germline CDR1 and CDR2: SGHVS and FNYEAQ. CDR3 length: 17 amino acids. V was clipped by 1 base and J by 0 bases, with 14 bases between them.